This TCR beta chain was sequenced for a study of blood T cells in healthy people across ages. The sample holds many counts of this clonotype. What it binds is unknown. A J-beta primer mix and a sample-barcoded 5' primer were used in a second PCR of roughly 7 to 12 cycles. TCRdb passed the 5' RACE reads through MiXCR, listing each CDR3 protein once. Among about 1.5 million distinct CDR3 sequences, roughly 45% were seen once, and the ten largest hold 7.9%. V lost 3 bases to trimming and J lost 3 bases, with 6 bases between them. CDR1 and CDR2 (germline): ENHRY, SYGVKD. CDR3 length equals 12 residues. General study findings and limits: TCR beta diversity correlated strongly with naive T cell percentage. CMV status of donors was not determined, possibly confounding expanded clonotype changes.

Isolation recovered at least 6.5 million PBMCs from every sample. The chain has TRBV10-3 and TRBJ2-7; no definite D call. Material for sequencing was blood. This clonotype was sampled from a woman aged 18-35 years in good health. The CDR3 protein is CAISDNNYEQYF. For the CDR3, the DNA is TGTGCCATCAGTGACAATAACTACGAGCAGTACTTC.